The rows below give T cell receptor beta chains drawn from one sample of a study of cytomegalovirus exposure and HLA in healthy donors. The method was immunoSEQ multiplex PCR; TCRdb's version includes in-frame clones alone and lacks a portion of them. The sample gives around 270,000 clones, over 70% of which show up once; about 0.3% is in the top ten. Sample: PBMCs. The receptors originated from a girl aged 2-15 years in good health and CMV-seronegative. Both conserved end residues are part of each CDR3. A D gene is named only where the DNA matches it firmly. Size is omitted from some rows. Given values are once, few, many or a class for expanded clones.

CASGLAEQFF	TGTGCCAGCGGCCTAGCGGAGCAGTTCTTC	NA	NA	TRBV28	TRBJ2-1
CASSPSRVLGTGELFF	TGTGCCAGCAGCCCGTCGAGGGTCTTAGGCACCGGGGAGCTGTTTTTT	NA	NA	TRBV5-6	TRBJ2-2
CASSQELTSGAQSHF	TGCGCCAGCAGCCAAGAACTGACTAGCGGGGCCCAATCGCACTTC	TRBD2	NA	TRBV4-1	TRBJ2-5
CAISESRAGLKAQPQHF	TGTGCCATCAGTGAGTCAAGGGCAGGGTTAAAGGCCCAGCCCCAGCATTTT	NA	NA	TRBV10-3	TRBJ1-5
CASSQGTSGGQNTGELFF	TGTGCCAGCAGCCAAGGGACTAGCGGGGGGCAGAACACCGGGGAGCTGTTTTTT	TRBD2	NA	TRBV4-2	TRBJ2-2
CASSLGAGGLTEAFF	TGTGCCAGCAGTTTAGGGGCAGGGGGGCTTACTGAAGCTTTCTTT	TRBD1	NA	TRBV28	TRBJ1-1
CASSQRQGVLSGNTIYF	TGCGCCAGCAGCCAACGACAGGGCGTGCTGTCTGGAAACACCATATATTTT	TRBD1	NA	TRBV4-1	TRBJ1-3
CASSIGSSFYEQYF	TGTGCCAGTAGTATAGGGTCAAGCTTCTACGAGCAGTACTTC	NA	NA	TRBV19	TRBJ2-7
CASRDGTGGRRGHQPQHF	TGTGCCAGTCGAGACGGGACAGGGGGCCGCCGGGGACATCAGCCCCAGCATTTT	TRBD1	NA	TRBV19	TRBJ1-5
CASSPGTGAYEQYF	TGTGCCAGCAGCCCCGGGACAGGGGCCTACGAGCAGTACTTC	TRBD1	NA	TRBV7-7	TRBJ2-7
CASSLAGGSGELFF	TGCGCCAGCAGCTTGGCAGGGGGATCCGGGGAGCTGTTTTTT	TRBD1	once	TRBV5-1	TRBJ2-2
CVTETMYEQYF	TGTGTCACAGAGACTATGTACGAGCAGTACTTC	NA	NA	TRBV28	TRBJ2-7
CASSQVWREANYGYTF	TGTGCCAGCAGCCAAGTCTGGAGGGAGGCTAACTATGGCTACACCTTC	NA	NA	TRBV4-2	TRBJ1-2
CASSPWGVQTYGYTF	TGTGCCAGCAGCCCATGGGGGGTGCAAACCTATGGCTACACCTTC	NA	NA	TRBV28	TRBJ1-2
CASSLGHTGAGANVLTF	TGTGCCAGCAGCTTAGGACATACGGGGGCTGGGGCCAACGTCCTGACTTTC	NA	NA	TRBV7-6	TRBJ2-6
CASSGSAGEVGANVLTF	TGTGCCAGCAGTGGTTCGGCAGGGGAAGTTGGGGCCAACGTCCTGACTTTC	NA	NA	TRBV6-1	TRBJ2-6
CASSLGFSGTITYEQYF	TGCGCCAGCAGCTTGGGGTTCTCCGGGACAATAACCTACGAGCAGTACTTC	NA	few	TRBV5-1	TRBJ2-7
CASSYGQPPETQYF	TGTGCCAGCAGTTACGGGCAGCCCCCGGAGACCCAGTACTTC	NA	NA	TRBV6-5	TRBJ2-5
CASSLGQYTDTQYF	TGTGCCAGCAGCTTAGGGCAGTACACAGATACGCAGTATTTT	NA	few	TRBV13	TRBJ2-3
CASAPQRGDSYEQYF	TGTGCCAGCGCTCCTCAGCGGGGAGATTCCTACGAGCAGTACTTC	TRBD2	NA	TRBV6-5	TRBJ2-7
CASTRGTNTEAFF	TGTGCCAGCACTAGGGGCACGAACACTGAAGCTTTCTTT	NA	NA	TRBV6-5	TRBJ1-1
CASTPVGGRNEQFF	TGCGCCAGCACCCCGGTCGGGGGGCGGAATGAGCAGTTCTTC	NA	NA	TRBV5-1	TRBJ2-1
CSGTGTTTYEQYF	TGCAGCGGGACCGGGACTACTACCTACGAGCAGTACTTC	TRBD2	NA	TRBV29-1	TRBJ2-7
CASSRGNEQFF	TGTGCCAGTAGTAGAGGCAATGAGCAGTTCTTC	NA	NA	TRBV19	TRBJ2-1
CAWGIPPGALADTQYF	TGTGCCTGGGGCATACCCCCAGGGGCGTTGGCGGATACGCAGTATTTT	NA	NA	TRBV30	TRBJ2-3
CASSVAGQPYEQYF	TGTGCCAGCAGCGTAGCCGGACAGCCCTACGAGCAGTACTTC	NA	NA	TRBV9	TRBJ2-7
CAISDHSGGSYNEQFF	TGTGCCATCAGTGATCACTCGGGAGGATCCTACAATGAGCAGTTCTTC	TRBD2	NA	TRBV10-3	TRBJ2-1
CASSLRAKALRYTDNEQFF	TGTGCCAGCAGCTTGAGGGCCAAGGCCCTCCGATATACTGACAATGAGCAGTTCTTC	NA	NA	TRBV7-8	TRBJ2-1
CASSHPSTAVYTGELFF	TGTGCCAGCAGCCACCCCAGTACTGCGGTTTACACCGGGGAGCTGTTTTTT	NA	once	TRBV2	TRBJ2-2
CASSADRVRKNTGELFF	TGTGCCAGCAGCGCGGACAGGGTTCGTAAAAACACCGGGGAGCTGTTTTTT	TRBD1	once	TRBV9	TRBJ2-2
CSVEAGYHPYEQYF	TGCAGCGTTGAGGCGGGGTACCATCCCTACGAGCAGTACTTC	NA	NA	TRBV29-1	TRBJ2-7
CASSDFWGANYGYTF	TGTGCCAGCAGTGACTTCTGGGGCGCTAACTATGGCTACACCTTC	NA	NA	TRBV6-1	TRBJ1-2
CASSSIGGGALGEQFF	TGTGCCAGCAGTTCGATCGGCGGGGGGGCCTTAGGTGAGCAGTTCTTC	TRBD2	NA	TRBV28	TRBJ2-1
CASSITFGQENTYEQYF	TGTGCCAGTAGTATAACCTTCGGACAGGAGAATACCTACGAGCAGTACTTC	TRBD1	NA	TRBV19	TRBJ2-7
CASFRRRASYNEQFF	TGCGCCAGCTTTCGACGGAGGGCTTCCTACAATGAGCAGTTCTTC	NA	NA	TRBV5-1	TRBJ2-1
CSVLVSYEQYF	TGCAGCGTTTTAGTCTCCTACGAGCAGTACTTC	NA	NA	TRBV29-1	TRBJ2-7
CASSLASGTGGFETQYF	TGCGCCAGCAGCTTGGCCTCCGGGACAGGGGGCTTTGAGACCCAGTACTTC	TRBD1	NA	TRBV5-1	TRBJ2-5
CASSVRGGDETQYF	TGTGCCAGCAGTGTGCGCGGGGGAGATGAGACCCAGTACTTC	TRBD2	NA	TRBV25-1	TRBJ2-5
CASRKGAWGTEAFF	TGTGCCAGCAGAAAGGGGGCGTGGGGCACTGAAGCTTTCTTT	TRBD1	NA	TRBV6-1	TRBJ1-1
CASSSDSFNGFGANVLTF	TGTGCCAGCAGTTCGGACAGTTTTAACGGTTTTGGGGCCAACGTCCTGACTTTC	NA	NA	TRBV5-5	TRBJ2-6